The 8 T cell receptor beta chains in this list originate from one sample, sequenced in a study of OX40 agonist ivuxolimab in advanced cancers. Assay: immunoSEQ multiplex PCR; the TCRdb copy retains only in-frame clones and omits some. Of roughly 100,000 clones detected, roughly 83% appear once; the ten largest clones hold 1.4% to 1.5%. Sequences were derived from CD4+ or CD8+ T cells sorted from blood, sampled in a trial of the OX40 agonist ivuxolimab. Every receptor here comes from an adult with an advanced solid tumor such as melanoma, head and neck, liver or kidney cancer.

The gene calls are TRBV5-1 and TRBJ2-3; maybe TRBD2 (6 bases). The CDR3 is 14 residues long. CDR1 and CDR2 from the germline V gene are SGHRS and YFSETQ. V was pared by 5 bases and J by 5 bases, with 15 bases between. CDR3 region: CASSREKEGDTQYF. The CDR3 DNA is TGCGCCAGCAGTCGGGAAAAGGAGGGAGATACGCAGTATTTT.

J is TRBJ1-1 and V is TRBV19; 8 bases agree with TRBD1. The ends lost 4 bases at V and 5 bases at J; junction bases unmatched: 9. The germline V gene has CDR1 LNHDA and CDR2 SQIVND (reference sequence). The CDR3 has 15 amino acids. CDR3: CASSNTLTGGTEAFF. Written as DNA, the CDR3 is TGTGCCAGTAGTAACACTCTTACAGGGGGAACTGAAGCTTTCTTT.

CDR3 sequence (DNA): TGTGCCAGCAGACTAGGGACAGCCTACTCCTACGAGCAGTACTTC. Encoded protein: CASRLGTAYSYEQYF. This chain connects TRBV11-2 to TRBJ2-7, with 7 bases lining up with TRBD1. The trim removed 6 bases at V and 0 bases at J, leaving 8 bases unmatched. The length of the CDR3 is 15 residues. The germline CDR1 and CDR2 sequences are SGHAT and FQNNGV.

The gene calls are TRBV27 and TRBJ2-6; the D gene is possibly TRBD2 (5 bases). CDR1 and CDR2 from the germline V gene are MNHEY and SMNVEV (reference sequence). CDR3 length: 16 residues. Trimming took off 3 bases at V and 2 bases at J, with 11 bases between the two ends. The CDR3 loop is CASSFSAGAGANVLTF. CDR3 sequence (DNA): TGTGCCAGCAGTTTTAGCGCCGGGGCTGGGGCCAACGTCCTGACTTTC.

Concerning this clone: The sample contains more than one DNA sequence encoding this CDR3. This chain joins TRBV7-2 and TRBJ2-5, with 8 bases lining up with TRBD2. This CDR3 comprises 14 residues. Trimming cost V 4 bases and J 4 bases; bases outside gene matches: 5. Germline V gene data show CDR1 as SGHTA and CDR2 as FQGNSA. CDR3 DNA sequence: TGTGCCAGCAGCTCGTCCGGGACTAGAGAGACCCAGTACTTC. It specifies CASSSSGTRETQYF.

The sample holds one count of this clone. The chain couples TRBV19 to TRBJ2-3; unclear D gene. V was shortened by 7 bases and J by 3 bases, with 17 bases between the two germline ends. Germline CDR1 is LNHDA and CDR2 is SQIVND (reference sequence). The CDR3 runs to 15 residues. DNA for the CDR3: TGTGCCAGTACAATGGCCCTGGGCAGAACAGATACGCAGTATTTT. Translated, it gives CASTMALGRTDTQYF.

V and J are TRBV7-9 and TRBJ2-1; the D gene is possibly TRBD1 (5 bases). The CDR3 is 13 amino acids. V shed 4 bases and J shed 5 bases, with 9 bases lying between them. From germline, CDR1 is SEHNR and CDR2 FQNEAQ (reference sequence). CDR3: CASSSKTDNEQFF. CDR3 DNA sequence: TGTGCCAGCAGCTCCAAGACAGACAATGAGCAGTTCTTC. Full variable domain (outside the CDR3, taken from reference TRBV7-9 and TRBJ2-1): DTGVSQNPRHKITKRGQNVTFRCDPISEHNRLYWYRQTLGQGPEFLTYFQNEAQLEKSRLLSDRFSAERPKGSFSTLEIQRTEQGDSAMYLCASSSKTDNEQFFGPGTRLTVL.

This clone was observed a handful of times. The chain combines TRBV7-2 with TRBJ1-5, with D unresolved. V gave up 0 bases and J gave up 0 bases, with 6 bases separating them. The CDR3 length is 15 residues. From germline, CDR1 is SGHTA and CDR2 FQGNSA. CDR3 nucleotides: TGTGCCAGCAGCTTAGCTCAGGCTAGCAATCAGCCCCAGCATTTT. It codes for CASSLAQASNQPQHF.